The 30 T cell receptor beta chains below were found in one sample sequenced in a study of human T cells and chemical hapten exposure. MiXCR was run by TCRdb on the RACE reads, yielding one entry per CDR3 protein. The sample includes approximately 340,000 distinct CDR3 sequences, 6% to 8.5% of them seen just once. The time point denotes: patch test 1, 2 weeks after DPC sensitization. Treatment in this sample: therapeutic diphenylcyclopropenone sensitization with weekly scalp DPC. Sequences were derived from whole blood, sampled in connection with sensitization to the hapten diphenylcyclopropenone (DPC). The receptors come from a woman younger than 30 with alopecia areata. Some clones in this sample may be carry-over from other donors' samples.

V gene TRBV6-2 or TRBV6-3 combines with J gene TRBJ1-5; no clear D. V was clipped by 6 bases and J by 3 bases, with 6 bases between them. This CDR3 has 12 amino acids. Germline assignment: CDR1 MNHEY and CDR2 SVGEGT. The CDR3 nucleotides are TGTGCCAGCAGAGACACCAATCAGCCCCAGCATTTT. It encodes CASRDTNQPQHF.

This clonotype was found a few times. The chain employs TRBV5-6 and TRBJ2-1, with 10 nucleotides matching TRBD2. This CDR3 spans 19 amino acids. Germline V gene data show CDR1 as SGHDT and CDR2 as YYEEEE. V trimming: 3 bases; J trimming: 7 bases; junction bases outside the gene matches: 19. Written as DNA, the CDR3 is TGTGCCAGCAGCTCCCTCCTGAAGCGGGGGGGGCCAATCGGAAATGAGCAGTTCTTC. Its translation is CASSSLLKRGGPIGNEQFF.

This clonotype came up a few times. J is TRBJ2-1 and V is TRBV6-1; 11 bases match TRBD1. Germline lookup yields CDR1 MNHNS and CDR2 SASEGT. This CDR3 is built from 15 residues. V lost 7 bases, J lost 9 bases, and 11 bases stayed unmatched. For the CDR3, the DNA is TGTGCCAGCACCCAGGGACAGGGGGAGGGCAGTGAGCAGTTCTTC. It translates to CASTQGQGEGSEQFF.

For this clonotype: At one end, the junction sequence differs from germline, possibly due to a read error. The V gene is TRBV20-1, the J gene TRBJ2-3; D possibly uses TRBD1 or TRBD2 (5 bases each). This CDR3 has 14 residues. Per the germline V gene, CDR1 is DFQATT and CDR2 is SNEGSKA (reference sequence). The CDR3 sequence is CSARGAGVTDTQYF. Written as DNA, the CDR3 is TGCAGTGCCAGAGGGGCAGGAGTCACAGATACGCAGTATTTT.

This clonotype was found many times. The chain recombines TRBV7-2 with TRBJ2-3; D remains ambiguous. The CDR3 contains 11 residues. V lost 1 base to trimming and J lost 7 bases, with 3 bases between them. Germline-derived CDR1 and CDR2 are SGHTA and FQGNSA. The CDR3, as DNA: TGTGCCAGCAGCTTAGTCTATACGCAGTATTTT. Its translation: CASSLVYTQYF.

This clonotype has just a few counts. The chain carries TRBV6-6 and TRBJ2-1; 7 bases line up with TRBD1. V lost 7 bases to trimming and J lost 4 bases; unmatched junction nucleotides: 10. The CDR3 contains 15 residues. Germline CDR1 reads MNHNY; CDR2 reads SVGAGI (reference sequence). The CDR3 DNA sequence: TGTGCCAGCACCTTGGGACAGAGCAATTACAATGAGCAGTTCTTC. This translates into CASTLGQSNYNEQFF.

In this sample, this clonotype turned up many times. This chain connects TRBV20-1 to TRBJ2-3; a weak D match, TRBD2 (6 bases). This CDR3 spans 15 amino acids. The germline V gene has CDR1 DFQATT and CDR2 SNEGSKA (reference sequence). The V end lost 5 bases, the J end lost 0 bases, and 15 bases lay between the germline ends. CDR3 amino acids: CSAGDWASSTDTQYF. As DNA, the CDR3 is TGCAGTGCTGGGGACTGGGCCTCTAGCACAGATACGCAGTATTTT.

This clonotype was observed many times. This chain connects TRBV29-1 to TRBJ2-1; the D is unclear. The CDR3 length is 13 residues. Germline values: CDR1 SQVTM, CDR2 ANQGSEA. The ends were cut back, 4 bases at V and 2 bases at J, with 9 bases in the middle. As DNA, the CDR3 is TGCAGCGTTGCGGCAACTACCTACAATGAGCAGTTCTTC. Translating it yields CSVAATTYNEQFF.

This clonotype was seen many times. The rearrangement joins TRBV12-3 or TRBV12-4 to TRBJ2-3; D is perhaps TRBD1 (6 bases). The CDR3 is 18 residues long. Trimming took off 7 bases at V and 5 bases at J, with 28 bases between the two ends. CDR3 loop: CASTPRGKGTGWGDTQYF. CDR3 nucleotides: TGTGCCAGCACCCCCAGGGGAAAAGGAACCGGTTGGGGAGATACGCAGTATTTT.

This clonotype turned up a few times. The CDR3 reads CASSLVAGVYNEQFF. In DNA, the CDR3 is TGTGCCAGCAGCTTAGTGGCGGGGGTCTACAATGAGCAGTTCTTC. The genes are TRBV7-2 and TRBJ2-1, with 7 bases matching TRBD2. V shed 1 base and J 3 bases; nucleotides not matched to a gene: 3. The CDR3 consists of 15 residues. CDR1 is SGHTA and CDR2 is FQGNSA in the germline V gene.

This clonotype appeared many times. V usage is TRBV6-5 and J usage is TRBJ2-7; 7 bases align to TRBD1. This CDR3 comprises 14 residues. The germline V gene encodes CDR1 MNHEY and CDR2 SVGAGI. V was clipped by 6 bases and J by 6 bases; unmatched bases: 11. The DNA of the CDR3 is TGTGCCAGCAGAACCGCTGGGACAGTAAGCGAGCAGTACTTC. Translating it yields CASRTAGTVSEQYF.

This clonotype has more than one count but fewer than ten. This rearrangement joins TRBV20-1 to TRBJ2-1, with 13 positions matching TRBD2. The J segment lost 5 bases and the V segment lost 3 bases, leaving 4 bases of the junction unmatched. In germline, CDR1 is DFQATT, CDR2 SNEGSKA (reference sequence). This CDR3 comprises 15 residues. The CDR3 nucleotides read TGCAGTGCTAGCTCCGGGACTAGCGGGGACAATGAGCAGTTCTTC. It codes for CSASSGTSGDNEQFF.

The rearrangement links TRBV5-4 to TRBJ1-4; D might be TRBD1 (5 bases). Germline CDR1 reads SGHNT; CDR2 reads YYREEE (reference sequence). The V end was cut by 1 base, the J end by 2 bases, with 6 bases between. CDR3 length: 14 residues. The CDR3 sequence: CASSLKGTNEKLFF. The CDR3 coding sequence is TGTGCCAGCAGCTTGAAGGGGACTAATGAAAAACTGTTTTTT. Using reference TRBV5-4 and TRBJ1-4 for the parts outside the CDR3, the full variable domain is ETGVTQSPTHLIKTRGQQVTLRCSSQSGHNTVSWYQQALGQGPQFIFQYYREEENGRGNFPPRFSGLQFPNYSSELNVNALELDDSALYLCASSLKGTNEKLFFGSGTQLSVL.

This clonotype was observed a handful of times. This chain links TRBV6-6 with TRBJ2-7, with 10 nucleotides matching TRBD2. Germline values: CDR1 MNHNY, CDR2 SVGAGI (reference sequence). The V segment lost 6 bases and the J segment 1 base; nucleotides outside the gene matches: 6. This CDR3 contains 15 residues. The CDR3 region is CASRYSGGTSYEQYF. Written as DNA, the CDR3 is TGTGCCAGCAGGTATAGCGGGGGGACTTCCTACGAGCAGTACTTC.

The chain uses TRBV4-1 and TRBJ2-1, with 10 bases that match TRBD2. Germline lookup yields CDR1 MGHRA and CDR2 YSYEKL. V trimming: 2 bases; J trimming: 6 bases; junction bases outside the gene matches: 4. The CDR3 is 15 amino acids. The CDR3 sequence is CASSQSGGAPNEQFF. The CDR3 DNA reads TGCGCCAGCAGCCAAAGCGGGGGGGCCCCCAATGAGCAGTTCTTC.

This clonotype was recorded many times. The chain links TRBV20-1 to TRBJ2-7, with TRBD2 matching over 14 bases. Germline V gene data show CDR1 as DFQATT and CDR2 as SNEGSKA (reference sequence). The junction had 8 bases not matched to a gene; V was cut back by 5 bases and J by 5 bases. The CDR3 contains 15 residues. The CDR3 DNA follows: TGCAGTGCTCCCAGGACTAGCGGGGGGACCAACGAGCAGTACTTC. As protein: CSAPRTSGGTNEQYF.

In this sample, this clonotype turned up a few times. The chain uses TRBV9 and TRBJ2-7; weak D call: TRBD2 (5 bases). The CDR3 has 14 amino acids. CDR1 is SGDLS and CDR2 is YYNGEE in the germline V gene. V lost 5 bases to trimming and J lost 0 bases, with 12 bases between them. The CDR3 here is CASSRFEGSYEQYF. For the CDR3, the DNA is TGTGCCAGCAGTAGATTCGAGGGCTCCTACGAGCAGTACTTC. The complete variable domain, with remaining parts taken from reference TRBV9 and TRBJ2-7, reads DSGVTQTPKHLITATGQRVTLRCSPRSGDLSVYWYQQSLDQGLQFLIQYYNGEERAKGNILERFSAQQFPDLHSELNLSSLELGDSALYFCASSRFEGSYEQYFGPGTRLTVT.

V usage is TRBV4-3 and J usage is TRBJ2-5; perhaps TRBD2 as D (6 bases). Germline V gene lookup returns CDR1 LGHNA and CDR2 YSLEER. The CDR3 length is 15 residues. V was shortened by 0 bases and J by 3 bases, with 11 bases between the two germline ends. The CDR3, as DNA: TGCGCCAGCAGCCAAGATGGGACTCGAGAAGAGACCCAGTACTTC. Translated: CASSQDGTREETQYF.

This sequence joins TRBV7-9 and TRBJ2-3; tentative D call: TRBD2 (7 bases). The CDR3 length is 18 residues. Trimming removed 0 bases from V and 0 bases from J, with 16 bases in between. The germline V gene encodes CDR1 SEHNR and CDR2 FQNEAQ (reference sequence). The CDR3 DNA reads TGTGCCAGCAGCTTAGCGCCGAGCGCGGGGGCTAGCACAGATACGCAGTATTTT. Amino acid sequence: CASSLAPSAGASTDTQYF.

This clonotype was counted at least ten times. The chain is built from TRBV20-1 and TRBJ1-1, with D hard to call. Germline V CDR1 and CDR2: DFQATT, SNEGSKA (reference sequence). V lost 1 base and J lost 6, with 15 bases in between. The CDR3 covers 14 residues. The CDR3 DNA reads as TGCAGTGCTAGAGCGGGTGCGGATAGGGCTGAAGCTTTCTTT. This translates into CSARAGADRAEAFF.

V usage is TRBV4-3 and J usage is TRBJ1-1; D unresolved. This CDR3 region has 14 residues. The germline V gene encodes CDR1 LGHNA and CDR2 YSLEER. Trimming took off 0 bases at V and 1 base at J, with 6 bases between the two ends. CDR3 amino acids: CASSQEMGNTEAFF. In DNA, the CDR3 is TGCGCCAGCAGCCAAGAAATGGGGAACACTGAAGCTTTCTTT.

This clonotype was counted a few times. The chain couples TRBV29-1 to TRBJ1-2; 9 bases match TRBD1. Germline CDR1 is SQVTM and CDR2 is ANQGSEA. CDR3 length equals 13 residues. The V segment lost 5 bases and the J segment 4 bases; nucleotides outside the gene matches: 5. CDR3 sequence reads: CSVYRGPSYGYTF. CDR3 in DNA: TGCAGCGTTTACAGGGGGCCAAGCTATGGCTACACCTTC.

This clonotype was recorded at least ten times. The chain links TRBV10-3 to TRBJ2-2, with D possibly matching TRBD1 (6 bases). The CDR3 length is 14 residues. Trimming removed 2 bases at V and 6 bases at J, with 10 bases between. Germline loops: CDR1 ENHRY, CDR2 SYGVKD. CDR3 in DNA: TGTGCCATCAGTGAGGCCCCAGGGGCCGGGGAGCTGTTTTTT. This translates into CAISEAPGAGELFF.

Many counts were recorded for this clonotype. J is TRBJ1-1 and V is TRBV12-3 or TRBV12-4, with D perhaps TRBD1 (5 bases). The CDR3 contains 16 residues. V lost 5 bases and J 4 bases, leaving 20 bases between the germline ends. CDR3 sequence (DNA): TGTGCCAGCAGTCCGGGGCTCTTGGGAGTTTCCACTGAAGCTTTCTTT. Its translation: CASSPGLLGVSTEAFF.

This clonotype has a count of ten or more. J is TRBJ2-4 and V is TRBV11-3; weak D call: TRBD1 (5 bases). The CDR3 is made up of 14 amino acids. CDR1 is SGHNT and CDR2 is YENEEA in the germline V gene. V was clipped by 4 bases and J by 8 bases, with 15 bases between them. CDR3 nucleotide sequence: TGTGCCAGCAGCTCACAAGGGGATGTAGACATTCAGTACTTC. As protein: CASSSQGDVDIQYF.

This chain joins TRBV20-1 and TRBJ2-3, with TRBD2 matching over 10 bases. With V trimmed by 2 bases and J by 4 bases, 0 bases remained unmatched. The CDR3 runs 13 residues. Germline V CDR1 and CDR2: DFQATT, SNEGSKA (reference sequence). For the CDR3, the DNA is TGCAGTGCTAGACTAGCGGGGGCAGATACGCAGTATTTT. Amino acid sequence: CSARLAGADTQYF.

Only a few counts were recorded for this clonotype. The chain couples TRBV20-1 to TRBJ1-3; D unresolved. CDR1 is DFQATT and CDR2 is SNEGSKA in the germline V gene (reference sequence). Trimming removed 0 bases at V and 1 base at J, with 4 bases between. The CDR3 is 13 residues long. The CDR3 sequence is CSAREGSGNTIYF. DNA of the CDR3: TGCAGTGCTAGAGAAGGGTCTGGAAACACCATATATTTT.

CDR3: CAAHRANYGYTF. CDR3 nucleotide sequence: TGCGCTGCGCACAGGGCTAACTATGGCTACACCTTC. The rearrangement uses TRBV29-1 and TRBJ1-2, with D perhaps matching TRBD1 (6 bases). The CDR3 extends over 12 amino acids. Germline V gene data show CDR1 as SQVTM and CDR2 as ANQGSEA. The whole variable domain, filled in from reference TRBV29-1 and TRBJ1-2, reads SAVISQKPSRDICQRGTSLTIQCQVDSQVTMMFWYRQQPGQSLTLIATANQGSEATYESGFVIDKFPISRPNLTFSTLTVSNMSPEDSSIYLCAAHRANYGYTFGSGTRLTVV.

This clonotype was seen repeatedly, ten times or more. The V call is TRBV7-8, the J call TRBJ1-2, with D uncertain. Trimming took off 3 bases at V and 4 bases at J, with 9 bases between the two ends. The germline V gene has CDR1 SGHVS and CDR2 FQNEAQ. This CDR3 is 13 amino acids long. CDR3 in amino acids: CASSFGPTYGYTF. In DNA, the CDR3 is TGTGCCAGCAGCTTTGGGCCGACCTATGGCTACACCTTC.

V gene TRBV20-1 combines with J gene TRBJ2-7, with 9 bases that match TRBD1. V shed 5 bases and J 5 bases; nucleotides not matched to a gene: 7. The germline V gene has CDR1 DFQATT and CDR2 SNEGSKA (reference sequence). There are 13 residues in the CDR3. CDR3 sequence (DNA): TGCAGTGCTGGGGACAGGGTGATCCACGAGCAGTACTTC. Its translation: CSAGDRVIHEQYF.